Below are 24 T cell receptor beta chains sequenced from a single sample in a study of blood T cell repertoires in COVID-19 (dated by TCRdb to about 2020). Receptors were amplified or captured by the immunoSEQ multiplex PCR assay. TCRdb took this table from immuneACCESS and kept in-frame rearrangements with V and J called. Such tables lack part of the clones; where checked against another copy, unresolved V genes explain under half of the gap, and the rest is unexplained. Recorded for this sample are about 47,000 clones; about 81% of them occurred a single time. Of the sample, over 12% falls within the top ten clones. Material for sequencing was peripheral blood. These TCRs come from a human donor with acute or convalescent COVID-19. The donor label of this sample is uncertain.

The chain employs TRBV19 and TRBJ2-2, with 7 positions matching TRBD1. Trimming cost V 3 bases and J 2 bases; bases outside gene matches: 6. Germline CDR1 reads LNHDA; CDR2 reads SQIVND (reference sequence). This CDR3 is built from 16 residues. DNA for the CDR3: TGTGCCAGTAGTATCCTCGACAGGGAAAACACCGGGGAGCTGTTTTTT. Its translation: CASSILDRENTGELFF.

This chain joins TRBV7-9 and TRBJ1-1, with unresolved D. The CDR3 runs 14 residues. The germline V gene encodes CDR1 SEHNR and CDR2 FQNEAQ (reference sequence). V dropped 0 bases and J dropped 1 base, with 6 bases sitting between them. CDR3 coding DNA: TGTGCCAGCAGCTTAGCCACTCCGAACACTGAAGCTTTCTTT. This encodes CASSLATPNTEAFF.

The rearrangement links TRBV15 to TRBJ1-3, with a tentative D call TRBD1 (5 bases). This CDR3 has 14 amino acids. V gave up 1 base and J gave up 2 bases, with 6 bases separating them. Per germline, CDR1 LNHNV and CDR2 YYDKDF (reference sequence). The CDR3: CATSRGGAGNTIYF. CDR3 DNA sequence: TGTGCCACCAGCAGAGGGGGGGCTGGAAACACCATATATTTT.

Here the CDR3 DNA reads TGCGCCAGCAGCTTGGAATTGGGCGGGGGTGAAGCTTTCTTT. As protein: CASSLELGGGEAFF. This chain uses TRBV5-1 with TRBJ1-1; D perhaps matches TRBD1 (5 bases). This CDR3 has 14 amino acids. The V gene lost 0 bases and the J gene lost 7 bases, with 13 bases spanning the gap. CDR1 is SGHRS and CDR2 is YFSETQ in the germline V gene.

This chain links TRBV28 with TRBJ2-5; D might be TRBD1 (6 bases). There are 15 residues in the CDR3. Trimming left V 7 bases short and J 0 bases short, with 15 bases between. In germline, CDR1 is MDHEN, CDR2 SYDVKM. The CDR3 spells CASNRRTEYQETQYF. CDR3 coding DNA: TGTGCCAGCAACAGACGGACAGAGTACCAAGAGACCCAGTACTTC.

This sequence joins TRBV5-1 and TRBJ1-5; a weak D match, TRBD1 (5 bases). Trimming left V 0 bases short and J 1 base short, with 20 bases between. CDR1 is SGHRS, CDR2 YFSETQ, per germline. This CDR3 spans 19 amino acids. CDR3 protein: CASSLVGAGRIGSNQPQHF. The CDR3 DNA reads TGCGCCAGCAGCTTGGTCGGGGCAGGGAGGATCGGGAGCAATCAGCCCCAGCATTTT.

By share of the sample, this clone is medium-sized. V usage is TRBV2 and J usage is TRBJ2-5; perhaps TRBD2 as D (5 bases). V gave up 7 bases and J gave up 2 bases, with 17 bases separating them. Looked up from germline, CDR1 is SNHLY and CDR2 is FYNNEI. This CDR3 spans 15 amino acids. The CDR3 spells CASISQEGSQETQYF. In DNA, the CDR3 is TGTGCCAGCATTTCCCAAGAGGGATCGCAAGAGACCCAGTACTTC.

The chain has TRBV18 and TRBJ2-5; D gene unclear. The V gene's germline CDR1 is KGHSH and CDR2 LQKENI. CDR3 length equals 11 residues. Trimming pared 9 bases from V and 3 bases from J, leaving 8 bases between. The CDR3 region is CASLNEETQYF. The DNA of the CDR3 is TGTGCCAGTCTAAACGAAGAGACCCAGTACTTC.

The CDR3 DNA is TGTGCCAGCAGCTTACCGGGAGGGGGAAACACCATATATTTT. Its translation is CASSLPGGGNTIYF. V gene TRBV11-2 combines with J gene TRBJ1-3; D is ambiguous. The CDR3 extends over 14 amino acids. Trimming stripped 2 bases from V and 4 bases from J, with 9 bases between. CDR1 and CDR2 (germline): SGHAT, FQNNGV. The full variable domain, completed using reference TRBV11-2 and TRBJ1-3, is EAGVAQSPRYKIIEKRQSVAFWCNPISGHATLYWYQQILGQGPKLLIQFQNNGVVDDSQLPKDRFSAERLKGVDSTLKIQPAKLEDSAVYLCASSLPGGGNTIYFGEGSWLTVV.

The chain joins TRBV6-5 to TRBJ1-1; no definite D call. Germline CDR1 and CDR2: MNHEY and SVGAGI. The CDR3 consists of 13 residues. With 5 bases removed from V and 7 bases from J, the gap between germline ends came to 14 bases. Written as DNA, the CDR3 is TGTGCCAGCAGTATGACACCGGGGATTGAAGCTTTCTTT. This gives the protein CASSMTPGIEAFF.

The chain has TRBV7-8 and TRBJ1-6; tentative D call: TRBD1 (6 bases). Germline CDR1 and CDR2: SGHVS and FQNEAQ. The length of the CDR3 is 14 residues. V was pared by 1 base and J by 10 bases, with 11 bases between. The CDR3 DNA sequence: TGTGCCAGCAGCTTAGGAGGGGGTTGGTCACCCCTCCACTTT. This encodes CASSLGGGWSPLHF.

In DNA, the CDR3 is TGTGCCGGCAAAAGGGGCGACTCCTATGGCTACACCTTC. Protein sequence: CAGKRGDSYGYTF. The chain combines TRBV19 with TRBJ1-2; TRBD1 is a possible D gene (5 bases). CDR1 is LNHDA, CDR2 SQIVND, per germline (reference sequence). Trimming stripped 11 bases from V and 4 bases from J, with 17 bases between. The CDR3 runs to 13 residues.

This chain connects TRBV6-5 to TRBJ2-7; D possibly corresponds to TRBD1 (6 bases). The CDR3 extends over 13 amino acids. Germline values: CDR1 MNHEY, CDR2 SVGAGI. V lost 0 bases, J lost 13 bases, and 16 bases lay in between. Written as DNA, the CDR3 is TGTGCCAGCAGTTACTCGGGTCCCTCAGGGGAATACTTC. This codes for CASSYSGPSGEYF.

This clone was detected a few times. The chain uses TRBV9 and TRBJ2-3; 9 nucleotides agree with TRBD2. This CDR3 is built from 14 residues. CDR1 is SGDLS and CDR2 is YYNGEE in the germline V gene. Unmatched junction bases numbered 5, after V lost 5 bases and J lost 4 bases. The CDR3 loop is CASSGGGASDTQYF. The CDR3 DNA sequence: TGTGCCAGCAGTGGCGGGGGGGCCTCAGATACGCAGTATTTT.

The chain carries TRBV19 and TRBJ2-2, with 9 nucleotides matching TRBD1. CDR1 and CDR2 from the germline V gene are LNHDA and SQIVND (reference sequence). Trimming removed 7 bases from V and 5 bases from J; junction bases left unmatched: 8. The CDR3 extends over 15 amino acids. The CDR3 sequence is CASTGTGRGTGELFF. The CDR3 region has the DNA TGTGCCAGTACTGGGACAGGGAGAGGGACCGGGGAGCTGTTTTTT.

V is TRBV18 and J is TRBJ1-2; maybe TRBD1 (6 bases). The CDR3 extends over 12 amino acids. Germline lookup yields CDR1 KGHSH and CDR2 LQKENI. Trimming took off 3 bases at V and 9 bases at J, with 11 bases between the two ends. CDR3 in amino acids: CASSPGADSYTF. The CDR3 DNA is TGTGCCAGCTCACCGGGGGCGGATAGCTACACCTTC.

The V call is TRBV28, the J call TRBJ2-1; D remains unclear. Germline V gives CDR1 MDHEN, CDR2 SYDVKM. The V end was cut by 3 bases, the J end by 8 bases, with 23 bases between. This CDR3 has 17 residues. The CDR3 bases are TGTGCCAGCAGTTTGGGCCTGTCTACGGTCGGTTCCGATGAGCAGTTCTTC. Its protein product is CASSLGLSTVGSDEQFF.

This sequence joins TRBV29-1 and TRBJ1-2, with a tentative D call TRBD1 (6 bases). CDR3 size: 15 residues. Germline CDR1 reads SQVTM; CDR2 reads ANQGSEA. With 2 bases removed from V and 4 bases from J, the gap between germline ends came to 17 bases. The DNA for the CDR3 is TGCAGCGTTGAACCTATAGGACAGAACCTCTATGGCTACACCTTC. This sequence encodes CSVEPIGQNLYGYTF.

The chain joins TRBV7-9 to TRBJ1-2, with D hard to call. The CDR3 length is 12 residues. Germline V lookup: CDR1 SEHNR, CDR2 FQNEAQ (reference sequence). With 2 bases removed from V and 5 bases from J, the gap between germline ends came to 6 bases. The CDR3 DNA sequence: TGTGCCAGCAGCTTACAAGAGTATGGCTACACCTTC. Encoded protein: CASSLQEYGYTF.

The CDR3 DNA reads TGCAGCGTTGAGACAGGGAATGGCTATGGCTACACCTTC. Protein sequence: CSVETGNGYGYTF. This rearrangement joins TRBV29-1 to TRBJ1-2; 7 positions match TRBD1. Per the germline V gene, CDR1 is SQVTM and CDR2 is ANQGSEA. This CDR3 has 13 amino acids. V was clipped by 3 bases and J by 4 bases; unmatched bases: 5.

The chain joins TRBV12-3 or TRBV12-4 to TRBJ2-1; 7 positions agree with TRBD1. The length of the CDR3 is 12 residues. The V gene end was trimmed by 6 bases and the J gene end by 10 bases; junction bases not matched to a gene: 6. CDR3 protein: CASSRTGGEQFF. The DNA for the CDR3 is TGTGCCAGCAGCCGGACAGGCGGGGAGCAGTTCTTC.

This rearrangement joins TRBV18 to TRBJ1-3, with 8 bases that match TRBD1. Trimming removed 3 bases from V and 2 bases from J; junction bases left unmatched: 6. This CDR3 is built from 16 residues. Germline V gene sequence: CDR1 KGHSH, CDR2 LQKENI. The CDR3 loop reads CASSPGPTGAGNTIYF. The CDR3 nucleotides read TGTGCCAGCTCACCGGGCCCGACAGGGGCTGGAAACACCATATATTTT.

The chain recombines TRBV7-9 with TRBJ1-1, with D perhaps TRBD1 (5 bases). Germline assignment: CDR1 SEHNR and CDR2 FQNEAQ (reference sequence). This CDR3 comprises 15 residues. Trimming stripped 1 base from V and 0 bases from J, with 9 bases between. The CDR3 spells CASSLERQMNTEAFF. The CDR3 DNA reads TGTGCCAGCAGCTTAGAGAGACAGATGAACACTGAAGCTTTCTTT.

The V and J genes are TRBV2 and TRBJ2-1; D not certain. This CDR3 is built from 12 residues. Germline V gene sequence: CDR1 SNHLY, CDR2 FYNNEI. With 6 bases removed from V and 3 bases from J, the gap between germline ends came to 6 bases. Here the CDR3 DNA reads TGTGCCAGCAGGAGAAGCTACAATGAGCAGTTCTTC. It encodes CASRRSYNEQFF.